This T cell receptor (beta chain) was recovered during a study of persistence of HIV-infected CD4 T cells. Study as a whole: Donors had been on suppressive ART for a median of approximately eight years. Study findings and constraints: CMV- and Gag-responding cells had lower TCRbeta richness than CD3/CD28-responding cells. Degenerate expanded CDR3beta sequences were enriched among CMV- and Gag-responding cells.

This was the immunoSEQ version 4 assay in survey mode. Here immunoSEQ multiplex PCR was the method, and the copy in TCRdb shows in-frame clones only, minus some. The data show about 27,000 clones, around 72% seen once. Remarks on this clone: As yet, its antigen is unknown.

The stimulus was an HIV-1 Gag 15-mer peptide pool, 0.9 to 1 ug/peptide/mL. Sorting of responding CD4+ T cells relied on upregulated CD40 ligand together with CD69. A roughly 17-hour stimulation of CD8-depleted PBMCs used anti-CD28/CD49d costimulation, CD40-blocking antibody and enfuvirtide. Trimming left V 3 bases short and J 3 bases short, with 14 bases between. The CDR3 loop spans 14 amino acids. CDR1 is DFQATT, CDR2 SNEGSKA, per germline (reference sequence). This material consisted of CD4+ T cells sorted from PBMCs after 18-hour stimulation, taken from a patient who received antiretroviral therapy. The TCR sequence derives from an adult man with HIV who was CMV-seropositive. The chain has TRBV20-1 and TRBJ1-1; possibly TRBD1 for D (5 bases). CDR3 in amino acids: CSASFPRGDTEAFF. The CDR3 nucleotides read TGCAGTGCTAGTTTCCCGAGGGGTGACACTGAAGCTTTCTTT.